This record covers a single TCR beta chain. This entry comes from a study of preoperative IRX-2 immunotherapy in early breast cancer. Some clones are missing from TCRdb's copy, which holds only in-frame ones; the method was immunoSEQ multiplex PCR. Of more than 20,000 clones in the sample, approximately 84% were seen once. Documented treatment: preoperative locoregional IRX-2 cytokine immunotherapy. This phase Ib study tested locoregional IRX-2 cytokine immunotherapy given before surgery. V trimming: 0 bases; J trimming: 5 bases; junction bases outside the gene matches: 4. Germline lookup yields CDR1 SGHDN and CDR2 FVKESK. CDR3 length: 16 residues.

The sample here was lymph node tissue, taken before IRX-2 immunotherapy. This chain uses TRBV14 with TRBJ1-4; TRBD1 matches 9 bases. The TCR comes from a human donor with breast cancer. In nucleotides, the CDR3 is TGTGCCAGCAGCCAAGATCTAGGGACAGGGAATGAAAAACTGTTTTTT. Protein: CASSQDLGTGNEKLFF. Using reference TRBV14 and TRBJ1-4 for the parts outside the CDR3, the full variable domain is EAGVTQFPSHSVIEKGQTVTLRCDPISGHDNLYWYRRVMGKEIKFLLHFVKESKQDESGMPNNRFLAERTGGTYSTLKVQPAELEDSGVYFCASSQDLGTGNEKLFFGSGTQLSVL.